Below are 20 T cell receptor beta chains sequenced from a single sample in a study of siplizumab effects on memory and regulatory T cells. The repertoire was sequenced with immunoSEQ multiplex PCR; TCRdb's copy has only in-frame clones and lacks some. The table shows about 64,000 clones, with approximately 96% occurring only once. Material: naive CD8+ T cells sorted from blood. These receptors were collected from a human donor in good health.

CDR3 in DNA: TGCGCCAGCAGCCAATTCACAGCGTCCTACAATGAGCAGTTCTTC. Its translation is CASSQFTASYNEQFF. The rearrangement uses TRBV4-3 and TRBJ2-1; D call uncertain. Trimming removed 2 bases from V and 1 base from J, with 9 bases in between. The CDR3 is made up of 15 amino acids. CDR1 and CDR2 from the germline V gene are LGHNA and YSLEER.

The genes are TRBV5-4 and TRBJ2-5, with TRBD2 as a possible D gene (5 bases). From germline, CDR1 is SGHNT and CDR2 YYREEE (reference sequence). The CDR3 loop spans 12 amino acids. The V gene lost 2 bases and the J gene lost 5 bases, with 7 bases spanning the gap. The CDR3 DNA reads as TGTGCCAGCAGCTTTCCGGGGGAGACCCAGTACTTC. This codes for CASSFPGETQYF.

The chain links TRBV29-1 to TRBJ1-4; D remains unclear. CDR1 and CDR2 from the germline V gene are SQVTM and ANQGSEA. The CDR3 length is 13 residues. V was clipped by 7 bases and J by 7 bases, with 16 bases between them. Here the CDR3 reads CSAPVDSGEKLFF. CDR3 in DNA: TGCAGCGCGCCCGTGGACTCGGGTGAAAAACTGTTTTTT.

V and J are TRBV19 and TRBJ2-3; the D is unclear. The germline V and J ends were trimmed by 5 bases and 0 bases, with 15 bases remaining between them. The CDR3 is 16 amino acids. CDR1 and CDR2 (germline): LNHDA, SQIVND (reference sequence). CDR3: CASSFPEDPSTDTQYF. The CDR3 DNA is TGTGCCAGTAGTTTCCCCGAGGACCCAAGCACAGATACGCAGTATTTT. The variable domain in full, with the rest retrieved from reference TRBV19 and TRBJ2-3, is DGGITQSPKYLFRKEGQNVTLSCEQNLNHDAMYWYRQDPGQGLRLIYYSQIVNDFQKGDIAEGYSVSREKKESFPLTVTSAQKNPTAFYLCASSFPEDPSTDTQYFGPGTRLTVL.

The chain has TRBV9 and TRBJ1-2; perhaps TRBD1 as D (6 bases). Trimming removed 4 bases from V and 2 bases from J, with 15 bases in between. The CDR3 consists of 15 residues. Germline assignment: CDR1 SGDLS and CDR2 YYNGEE. The CDR3 DNA sequence: TGTGCCAGCAGCACCCACAGGGAGGGGAACTATGGCTACACCTTC. This gives the protein CASSTHREGNYGYTF.

The chain uses TRBV5-6 and TRBJ1-2, with 10 bases identical to TRBD1. Germline lookup yields CDR1 SGHDT and CDR2 YYEEEE. J gave up 7 bases and V 2 bases, and 11 bases lay outside the gene matches. The CDR3 covers 16 residues. CDR3 in amino acids: CASSFGLGQGTSGYTF. CDR3 sequence (DNA): TGTGCCAGCAGCTTCGGTCTGGGACAGGGGACTTCTGGCTACACCTTC.

The chain uses TRBV27 and TRBJ2-3; no firm D call. The CDR3 is 13 residues long. V dropped 6 bases and J dropped 5 bases, with 12 bases sitting between them. CDR1 and CDR2 from the germline V gene are MNHEY and SMNVEV (reference sequence). CDR3 sequence (DNA): TGTGCCAGCAGCCGAATTTTAGTAGATACGCAGTATTTT. Translated: CASSRILVDTQYF.

J is TRBJ2-1 and V is TRBV6-1; 11 positions match TRBD2. From germline, CDR1 is MNHNS and CDR2 SASEGT. V gave up 11 bases and J gave up 8 bases; unmatched junction bases: 8. The CDR3 runs to 13 residues. The CDR3 bases are TGTGCCTCCGCCGGGACTAGCGGATATGAGCAGTTCTTC. It is translated as CASAGTSGYEQFF.

The chain employs TRBV10-1 and TRBJ2-3, with D tentatively TRBD1 (6 bases). The CDR3 spans 17 residues. Germline V gene sequence: CDR1 WNHNN, CDR2 SYGVQD (reference sequence). The V gene lost 6 bases and the J gene lost 1 base, with 20 bases spanning the gap. In DNA, the CDR3 is TGCGCCAGCAGCAGATACCGGGACACCCTGGGCACAGATACGCAGTATTTT. As protein: CASSRYRDTLGTDTQYF.

This clone was found once. The rearrangement links TRBV5-1 to TRBJ2-7; TRBD1 aligns across 8 bases. V lost 1 base to trimming and J lost 5 bases; unmatched junction nucleotides: 5. The CDR3 consists of 14 residues. From germline, CDR1 is SGHRS and CDR2 YFSETQ. CDR3 nucleotide sequence: TGCGCCAGCAGCTTGTGGCAGGGGGCTGACGAGCAGTACTTC. Protein sequence: CASSLWQGADEQYF.

This clone was counted a single time. The chain carries TRBV9 and TRBJ2-2, with D perhaps matching TRBD1 (5 bases). The CDR3 loop spans 15 amino acids. Trimming removed 0 bases at V and 6 bases at J, with 12 bases between. Germline CDR1 SGDLS, CDR2 YYNGEE. The CDR3 bases are TGTGCCAGCAGCGTAGTGCCCCAACAGGCCGGGGAGCTGTTTTTT. Protein sequence: CASSVVPQQAGELFF.

This clone has only one observation. The rearrangement uses TRBV4-1 and TRBJ2-1; the match to TRBD2 covers 10 bases. Germline CDR1 and CDR2: MGHRA and YSYEKL. The CDR3 loop spans 17 amino acids. J was trimmed by 4 bases and V by 3 bases; bases with no gene match: 9. This CDR3 reads CASSHVPGLAFYNEQFF. CDR3 bases: TGCGCCAGCAGCCACGTCCCGGGACTAGCGTTTTACAATGAGCAGTTCTTC.

This chain links TRBV4-3 with TRBJ2-3, with TRBD1 matching over 9 bases. The CDR3 extends over 14 amino acids. V was pared by 4 bases and J by 5 bases, with 4 bases of the junction left unmatched. The V gene's germline CDR1 is LGHNA and CDR2 YSLEER. The CDR3 is CASSPGQGGDTQYF. Written as DNA, the CDR3 is TGCGCCAGCAGCCCGGGACAGGGAGGAGATACGCAGTATTTT.

With respect to this clone: The junction differs from germline at one of its ends, possibly a read error. The V and J genes are TRBV6-1 and TRBJ1-2; maybe TRBD1 (5 bases). The CDR3 loop spans 14 amino acids. In germline, CDR1 is MNHNS, CDR2 SASEGT. The CDR3 is CASSEEGYRTPHTF. As DNA, the CDR3 is TGTGCCAGCAGTGAAGAAGGGTATAGGACACCACACACTTTC.

This chain joins TRBV29-1 and TRBJ2-5; tentatively, D is TRBD1 (6 bases). Germline loops: CDR1 SQVTM, CDR2 ANQGSEA. The CDR3 totals 14 residues. Trimming pared 1 base from V and 0 bases from J, leaving 9 bases between. CDR3 sequence: CSVEGTAYQETQYF. DNA of the CDR3: TGCAGCGTTGAAGGGACAGCGTACCAAGAGACCCAGTACTTC.

The CDR3 bases are TGTGCCAGCAGCGAGCAGGGGCGCGATGGCTACACCTTC. It codes for CASSEQGRDGYTF. The chain recombines TRBV7-9 with TRBJ1-2; a weak D match, TRBD1 (6 bases). Trimming took off 5 bases at V and 6 bases at J, with 13 bases between the two ends. CDR1 is SEHNR, CDR2 FQNEAQ, per germline (reference sequence). The CDR3 has 13 amino acids.

The V gene is TRBV5-4, the J gene TRBJ2-2; D may be TRBD2 (5 bases). The V end lost 0 bases, the J end lost 2 bases, and 8 bases lay between the germline ends. The CDR3 runs to 15 residues. Germline V gene sequence: CDR1 SGHNT, CDR2 YYREEE (reference sequence). CDR3 coding DNA: TGTGCCAGCAGCTTGGAACTAGGAAACACCGGGGAGCTGTTTTTT. Its translation: CASSLELGNTGELFF.

As DNA, the CDR3 is TGTGCCACCAGCAGAGCTAGCTCCTACAATGAGCAGTTCTTC. Its translation is CATSRASSYNEQFF. V gene TRBV15 combines with J gene TRBJ2-1; D is unresolved. Germline V gene data show CDR1 as LNHNV and CDR2 as YYDKDF (reference sequence). The CDR3 runs to 14 residues. Trimming left V 1 base short and J 0 bases short, with 4 bases between. Drawing the rest from reference TRBV15 and TRBJ2-1, the complete variable domain is DAMVIQNPRYQVTQFGKPVTLSCSQTLNHNVMYWYQQKSSQAPKLLFHYYDKDFNNEADTPDNFQSRRPNTSFCFLDIRSPGLGDTAMYLCATSRASSYNEQFFGPGTRLTVL.

The chain has TRBV27 and TRBJ1-5; D uncertain. Deletions cut 2 bases from V and 3 bases from J, with 5 bases between. This CDR3 has 13 residues. CDR1 is MNHEY and CDR2 is SMNVEV in the germline V gene (reference sequence). The CDR3 DNA sequence: TGTGCCAGCAGTTTACTAACCAATCAGCCCCAGCATTTT. This translates into CASSLLTNQPQHF.

This clone was counted once. The chain links TRBV4-3 to TRBJ2-1; 10 bases line up with TRBD2. Germline values: CDR1 LGHNA, CDR2 YSLEER. The CDR3 loop spans 20 amino acids. Unmatched junction bases numbered 11, after V lost 0 bases and J lost 0 bases. CDR3 nucleotides: TGCGCCAGCAGCCAAGAACGGTTAGCGGGGGGCTTGAGCTCCTACAATGAGCAGTTCTTC. Its protein product is CASSQERLAGGLSSYNEQFF.